This T cell receptor (beta chain) appears in the sequencing data of a study of cytomegalovirus exposure and HLA in healthy donors. Looking at the study overall: As released early, the data held some 80 million unique TCRs from HLA-typed donors.

PCR used 60 Vbeta primers and 13 Jbeta primers. The protocol was immunoSEQ multiplex PCR, while the TCRdb copy is restricted to in-frame clones and leaves out a portion. The sample yields around 200,000 clones, approximately 80% seen once. Findings and caveats of the study: A link between a missense DCLRE1C variant and TCR beta V- and J-gene trimming emerged from a later analysis. Using the classifier, cytomegalovirus status was reportedly diagnosed with high specificity and sensitivity.

The CDR3 consists of 13 residues. V lost 3 bases to trimming and J lost 5 bases, with 11 bases between them. Germline assignment: CDR1 MNHNS and CDR2 SASEGT. Of note for this clone: The antigen is not known.

The material sequenced was PBMCs. The chain couples TRBV6-1 to TRBJ2-7; no reliable D call. The sequence derives from a girl aged 2-10 years in good health and CMV-seropositive. CDR3 bases: TGTGCCAGCAGTGAGGGTCTTGAGGACGAGCAGTACTTC. As protein: CASSEGLEDEQYF.